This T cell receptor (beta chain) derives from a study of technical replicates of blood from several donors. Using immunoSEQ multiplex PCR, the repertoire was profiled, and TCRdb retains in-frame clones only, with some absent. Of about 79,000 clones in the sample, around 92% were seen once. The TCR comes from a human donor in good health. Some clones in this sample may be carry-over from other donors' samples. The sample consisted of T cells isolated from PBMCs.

CDR3 in DNA: TGTGCCAGCAGCGTAGCAGGGGCGCTGGACGAGCAGTACTTC. Encoded protein: CASSVAGALDEQYF. The chain uses TRBV9 and TRBJ2-7; possibly TRBD1 for D (6 bases). The length of the CDR3 is 14 residues. CDR1 and CDR2 (germline): SGDLS, YYNGEE. Trimming stripped 0 bases from V and 5 bases from J, with 12 bases between.